Listed below are T cell receptor beta chains from one sample, sequenced in a study of T cell repertoires in cytomegalovirus infection. TCRdb re-called the reads through MiXCR, storing one row per CDR3 protein. This table holds fewer than 200,000 distinct CDR3 sequences, roughly 9.8% found once. Sequencing was performed on PBMCs. The receptors shown here come from a human donor in good health (CMV status not recorded). Some clones in this sample may be carry-over from other donors' samples. The CDR3 runs from the conserved cysteine through the conserved F or W. The D gene is left open where the match is weak. Where a row states a size, it is once, few, many or the class of an expanded clone; other rows omit it.

clone size: many; V gene: TRBV12-3/TRBV12-4; D gene: .; J gene: TRBJ2-1; CDR3 DNA: TGTGCCAGCAGTCCCCGACTGCTAGCCGCCGGAGCAGCTCGACAGTTCTTC; CDR3 protein: CASSPRLLAAGAARQFF
clone size: few; V gene: TRBV28; D gene: TRBD1; J gene: TRBJ1-2; CDR3 DNA: TGTGCCAGCAGGGGGGACAGAAGTAATGGCTACACCTTC; CDR3 protein: CASRGDRSNGYTF
clone size: many; V gene: TRBV7-2; D gene: TRBD2; J gene: TRBJ2-1; CDR3 DNA: TGTGCCAGCAGCTTAGGTCGGACTAGCGGGAGAGTCCATGAGCAGTTCTTC; CDR3 protein: CASSLGRTSGRVHEQFF
clone size: many; V gene: TRBV27; D gene: .; J gene: TRBJ1-3; CDR3 DNA: TGTGCCAGCAGTTTATACGGGGGCACTACTGGAAACACCATATATTTT; CDR3 protein: CASSLYGGTTGNTIYF
clone size: few; V gene: TRBV6-2/TRBV6-3; D gene: .; J gene: TRBJ2-1; CDR3 DNA: TGTGCCAGCAGTTATTCGCCGGGGCTTAGCTCCTACAATGAGCAGTTCTTC; CDR3 protein: CASSYSPGLSSYNEQFF
clone size: many; V gene: TRBV7-2; D gene: TRBD2; J gene: TRBJ2-7; CDR3 DNA: TGTGCCAGCAGCCTATCGGGACTAGCGGGAGGAAGTGGTGAGCAGTACTTC; CDR3 protein: CASSLSGLAGGSGEQYF
clone size: few; V gene: TRBV29-1; D gene: .; J gene: TRBJ2-2; CDR3 DNA: TGCAGCGCGGGAATCAGGGTGAACACCGGGGAGCTGTTTTTT; CDR3 protein: CSAGIRVNTGELFF
clone size: .; V gene: TRBV18; D gene: TRBD1; J gene: TRBJ1-5; CDR3 DNA: TGTGCCAGCTCACCACCGGGGACAGGGAGCAATCAGCCCCAGCATTTT; CDR3 protein: CASSPPGTGSNQPQHF
clone size: .; V gene: TRBV20-1; D gene: .; J gene: TRBJ2-1; CDR3 DNA: TGCAGTGCTCCCCGGGACTTCTACAATGAGCAGTTCTTC; CDR3 protein: CSAPRDFYNEQFF
clone size: .; V gene: TRBV6-2/TRBV6-3; D gene: TRBD2; J gene: TRBJ2-7; CDR3 DNA: TGTGCCAGCAGCCTAGCGGGAGTCGTCCACGAGCAGTACTTC; CDR3 protein: CASSLAGVVHEQYF
clone size: few; V gene: TRBV7-8; D gene: TRBD1; J gene: TRBJ1-1; CDR3 DNA: TGTGCCAGCAGCTTAAAAGGGGGCGGTAACACTGAAGCTTTCTTT; CDR3 protein: CASSLKGGGNTEAFF
clone size: many; V gene: TRBV6-2/TRBV6-3; D gene: TRBD2; J gene: TRBJ2-1; CDR3 DNA: TGTGCCAGCAGCCCAGGACTAGCGGGAGTCAATGAGCAGTTCTTC; CDR3 protein: CASSPGLAGVNEQFF
clone size: few; V gene: TRBV15; D gene: .; J gene: TRBJ1-3; CDR3 DNA: TGTGCCACCAGCCGGGACCGCTCTGGAAACACCATATATTTT; CDR3 protein: CATSRDRSGNTIYF
clone size: few; V gene: TRBV15; D gene: .; J gene: TRBJ2-1; CDR3 DNA: TGTGCCACCAGCAGAGTTAACCCGAGGACGACAGGGAGGACGGTCGAGCAGTTCTTC; CDR3 protein: CATSRVNPRTTGRTVEQFF
clone size: many; V gene: TRBV7-2; D gene: .; J gene: TRBJ2-7; CDR3 DNA: TGTGCCAGCAGAGAACGGTACGAGCAGTACTTC; CDR3 protein: CASRERYEQYF
clone size: many; V gene: TRBV7-2; D gene: .; J gene: TRBJ1-5; CDR3 DNA: TGTGCCAGCAGTTCTCCCCCCCAGCCCCAGCATTTT; CDR3 protein: CASSSPPQPQHF
clone size: .; V gene: TRBV2; D gene: .; J gene: TRBJ2-6; CDR3 DNA: TGTGCCAGTACCCCGGGGGCCAACGTCCTGACTTTC; CDR3 protein: CASTPGANVLTF
clone size: few; V gene: TRBV6-5; D gene: TRBD1; J gene: TRBJ2-2; CDR3 DNA: TGTGCCAGCAGTCCTCACTTAAACCGGGACAGGGTTGGCGGGGAGCTGTTTTTT; CDR3 protein: CASSPHLNRDRVGGELFF
clone size: few; V gene: TRBV7-2; D gene: TRBD1; J gene: TRBJ1-1; CDR3 DNA: TGTGCCAGCAGCCCACCCAACAGGGGGGACCTTGAAGCTTTCTTT; CDR3 protein: CASSPPNRGDLEAFF
clone size: many; V gene: TRBV10-2; D gene: TRBD2; J gene: TRBJ2-7; CDR3 DNA: TGCGCCAGCAGTGTACTAGCGACCAGCGCCGAGCAGTACTTC; CDR3 protein: CASSVLATSAEQYF
clone size: many; V gene: TRBV12-3/TRBV12-4; D gene: .; J gene: TRBJ2-5; CDR3 DNA: TGTGCCAGCAGTGGCGGGGAAGAGACCCAGTACTTC; CDR3 protein: CASSGGEETQYF
clone size: many; V gene: TRBV19; D gene: TRBD1; J gene: TRBJ1-1; CDR3 DNA: TGTGCCAGTAGGACAGGGGTTGAAGCTTTCTTT; CDR3 protein: CASRTGVEAFF
clone size: many; V gene: TRBV7-9; D gene: .; J gene: TRBJ2-5; CDR3 DNA: TGTGCCAGCACCTTGGACAGACTAGATCAAGAGACCCAGTACTTC; CDR3 protein: CASTLDRLDQETQYF
clone size: many; V gene: TRBV7-6; D gene: .; J gene: TRBJ1-1; CDR3 DNA: TGTGCCAGCAGCTTAGCGACAGGCGGGGACACTGAAGCTTTCTTT; CDR3 protein: CASSLATGGDTEAFF
clone size: many; V gene: TRBV7-2; D gene: TRBD1; J gene: TRBJ2-2; CDR3 DNA: TGTGCCAGCAGGCAGGGGGATCACGGGGAGCTGTTTTTT; CDR3 protein: CASRQGDHGELFF
clone size: many; V gene: TRBV25-1; D gene: .; J gene: TRBJ2-7; CDR3 DNA: TGTGCCAGCGATAACCTTGTTGAGCAGTACTTC; CDR3 protein: CASDNLVEQYF
clone size: many; V gene: TRBV4-1; D gene: .; J gene: TRBJ2-1; CDR3 DNA: TGCGCCAGCAGCGTATTGGACCTCCTTACCTACAATGAGCAGTTCTTC; CDR3 protein: CASSVLDLLTYNEQFF
clone size: many; V gene: TRBV19; D gene: .; J gene: TRBJ1-5; CDR3 DNA: TGTGCCAGTAGTATATATTCTGGGACGGGCAATCAGCCCCAGCATTTT; CDR3 protein: CASSIYSGTGNQPQHF
clone size: .; V gene: TRBV6-6; D gene: .; J gene: TRBJ1-1; CDR3 DNA: TGTGCCAGCAGTTACGAGCAAGCTTTCTTT; CDR3 protein: CASSYEQAFF
clone size: .; V gene: TRBV19; D gene: .; J gene: TRBJ2-1; CDR3 DNA: TGTGCCAGTACGGTAGCCGGTATTAGCTCCTACAATGAGCAGTTCTTC; CDR3 protein: CASTVAGISSYNEQFF
clone size: few; V gene: TRBV28; D gene: TRBD1; J gene: TRBJ2-7; CDR3 DNA: TGTGCCAGCAGTTCGACAGGGGGCGGCTACGAGCAGTACTTC; CDR3 protein: CASSSTGGGYEQYF
clone size: few; V gene: TRBV25-1; D gene: .; J gene: TRBJ2-1; CDR3 DNA: TGTGCCAGCAGTGAACATACGGCAACGAGGAATGAGCAGTTCTTC; CDR3 protein: CASSEHTATRNEQFF
clone size: few; V gene: TRBV20-1; D gene: .; J gene: TRBJ1-5; CDR3 DNA: TGCAGTGCCGTTCAGGGGTCCGGGGTACAGCCCCAGCATTTT; CDR3 protein: CSAVQGSGVQPQHF
clone size: many; V gene: TRBV7-2; D gene: TRBD2; J gene: TRBJ2-5; CDR3 DNA: TGTGCCAGCAGCTTAGGGGGGGGTGGGGAGACCCAGTACTTC; CDR3 protein: CASSLGGGGETQYF
clone size: many; V gene: TRBV7-2; D gene: TRBD1; J gene: TRBJ1-5; CDR3 DNA: TGTGCCAGCAGCATAACAGGGGGAGATCAGCCCCAGCATTTT; CDR3 protein: CASSITGGDQPQHF
clone size: .; V gene: TRBV14; D gene: TRBD1; J gene: TRBJ2-1; CDR3 DNA: TGTGCCAGCAGCCAGATTGAGAGGGGGCCCAACAATGAGCAGTTCTTC; CDR3 protein: CASSQIERGPNNEQFF
clone size: .; V gene: TRBV28; D gene: TRBD1; J gene: TRBJ2-3; CDR3 DNA: TGTGCCAGCAGGGGGACAGGTCCCGGCACAGATACGCAGTATTTT; CDR3 protein: CASRGTGPGTDTQYF
clone size: once; V gene: TRBV6-2/TRBV6-3; D gene: TRBD2; J gene: TRBJ2-7; CDR3 DNA: TGTGCCAGCAGCATCTTCCAGCCGGGACTAAAAAGCTCCTACGAGCAGTACTTC; CDR3 protein: CASSIFQPGLKSSYEQYF
clone size: many; V gene: TRBV10-3; D gene: .; J gene: TRBJ1-5; CDR3 DNA: TGTGCCATCAGTGAGTCCGCCGGGAGGGTCAATCAGCCCCAGCATTTT; CDR3 protein: CAISESAGRVNQPQHF
clone size: once; V gene: TRBV28; D gene: TRBD2; J gene: TRBJ2-1; CDR3 DNA: TGTGCCAGCAGGACGGGGGGCTCCTACAATGAGCAGTTCTTC; CDR3 protein: CASRTGGSYNEQFF
clone size: many; V gene: TRBV6-1; D gene: TRBD1; J gene: TRBJ1-5; CDR3 DNA: TGTGCCAGCAGTGACCGACAGGGCGGGCCTCAGCCCCAGCATTTT; CDR3 protein: CASSDRQGGPQPQHF
clone size: .; V gene: TRBV28; D gene: .; J gene: TRBJ1-1; CDR3 DNA: TGTGCCAGCAGTTTAGAAGGGTGGGGGAGACGCACTGAAGCTTTCTTT; CDR3 protein: CASSLEGWGRRTEAFF
clone size: .; V gene: TRBV12-3/TRBV12-4; D gene: TRBD2; J gene: TRBJ2-1; CDR3 DNA: TGTGCCAGCAGTTTCCGCAGGACTAGCGGGAGGTACAATGAGCAGTTCTTC; CDR3 protein: CASSFRRTSGRYNEQFF
clone size: many; V gene: TRBV7-2; D gene: .; J gene: TRBJ2-5; CDR3 DNA: TGTGCCAGCAGCACCTGGGAGACCCAGTACTTC; CDR3 protein: CASSTWETQYF
clone size: few; V gene: TRBV12-3/TRBV12-4; D gene: TRBD2; J gene: TRBJ2-1; CDR3 DNA: TGTGCCAGCAGTTTGCTTCTAGCGGGGGGGCAAGAGCAGTTCTTC; CDR3 protein: CASSLLLAGGQEQFF